Listed below are T cell receptor beta chains from one sample, sequenced in a study of blood T cell repertoires in COVID-19. Generated by immunoSEQ multiplex PCR, the TCRdb table keeps only in-frame clones and is missing some. The data show about 47,000 clones, approximately 80% seen once. Specimen: peripheral blood. The receptors originated from a man between 65 and 85 years old with active COVID-19. CDR3s include the opening cysteine and the closing phenylalanine or tryptophan. D genes are given only for firm matches. A clone size is listed for some rows: how often the clone was seen (once, few, many), or a class if it is expanded.

TRBV7-2,TRBD2,.,TRBJ2-5,TGTGCCAGCAGCCCCAGCCTAGCGGGGGGGCCTCAGACCCAGTACTTC,CASSPSLAGGPQTQYF
TRBV19,TRBD1,.,TRBJ2-1,TGTGCCAGTAAAACAGGGGTGAATGAGCAGTTCTTC,CASKTGVNEQFF
TRBV29-1,.,.,TRBJ1-4,TGCAGCGTTGAACCCCTGCGGGGTAGGTTTGAAAAACTGTTTTTT,CSVEPLRGRFEKLFF
TRBV4-2,.,once,TRBJ1-2,TGTGCCAGCAGCCAAGAGGCAGGGGACTATGGCTACACCTTC,CASSQEAGDYGYTF
TRBV7-2,.,.,TRBJ1-5,TGTGCCAGCAGCACACAGGGTACTGGGAATCAGCCCCAGCATTTT,CASSTQGTGNQPQHF
TRBV19,.,.,TRBJ2-2,TGTGCCAGTAGGGAGACAGGAAGAGCGAACACCGGGGAGCTGTTTTTT,CASRETGRANTGELFF
TRBV2,.,.,TRBJ2-7,TGTGCCAGCAGTGAAGTCAGAATCCAATACGAGCAGTACTTC,CASSEVRIQYEQYF
TRBV5-1,TRBD2,.,TRBJ2-7,TGCGCCAGCAGCTTGCCGGCCAGCGGGGGGCTCGAGCAGTACTTC,CASSLPASGGLEQYF
TRBV6-2/TRBV6-3,TRBD1,.,TRBJ1-1,TGTGCCAGCAGTTACCCTGGACAGGGAAGCCCTGAAGCTTTCTTT,CASSYPGQGSPEAFF
TRBV5-1,TRBD1,.,TRBJ2-2,TGCGCCAGCAGCCAAAGACAGGGGAGCACCGGGGAGCTGTTTTTT,CASSQRQGSTGELFF
TRBV11-2,TRBD1,.,TRBJ2-1,TGTGCCAGCAGGGGCCGGGACAGGGACTCTCCTCTATTATACAATGAGCAGTTCTTC,CASRGRDRDSPLLYNEQFF
TRBV3-1/TRBV3-2,TRBD2,once,TRBJ2-3,TGTGCCAGCAGCCAAGGAGCGGGGGGGCCATTAGATACGCAGTATTTT,CASSQGAGGPLDTQYF
TRBV24-1,TRBD1,.,TRBJ2-5,TGTGCCACCAGTGATTACGACCTCCGGCACAGGGGAGAGACCCAGTACTTC,CATSDYDLRHRGETQYF
TRBV27,.,.,TRBJ1-1,TGTGCCAGCAGAATACAGGGACGGGAGAACACTGAAGCTTTCTTT,CASRIQGRENTEAFF
TRBV3-1/TRBV3-2,.,.,TRBJ2-3,TGTGCCAGCAGCCAAGATCTGGAGGGCCGATGTTTTACGCAGTATTTT,CASSQDLEGRCFTQYF
TRBV10-2,.,.,TRBJ1-1,TGCGCCAGCTCCTCCGTGAACACTGAAGCTTTCTTT,CASSSVNTEAFF